The 21 T cell receptor beta chains given below trace back to one sample, sequenced in a study of a mutant IDH1 vaccine in newly diagnosed glioma. The antigens these receptors bind are not known. The time point here: week 23, last vaccination. The study gave 300 ug of mutant IDH1 20-mer peptide per vaccine dose, with topical imiquimod. The repertoire was sequenced with immunoSEQ multiplex PCR; TCRdb's copy has only in-frame clones and lacks some. Of about 65,000 clones detected, about 85% appear once; the ten largest clones hold 3.5% to 4.5%. The sample was PBMCs, taken from a glioma patient whose treatment included an IDH1 peptide vaccine. Receptors were obtained from a young man with glioma.

This chain connects TRBV11-3 to TRBJ2-7, with a possible D match to TRBD1 (6 bases). The CDR3 sequence is 12 residues long. Germline V gives CDR1 SGHNT, CDR2 YENEEA. V was shortened by 4 bases and J by 5 bases, with 9 bases between the two germline ends. CDR3 region: CASSYRDDEQYF. DNA for the CDR3: TGTGCCAGCAGCTACAGGGACGACGAGCAGTACTTC.

V usage is TRBV5-5 and J usage is TRBJ2-7; no firm D call. The ends were cut back, 2 bases at V and 5 bases at J, with 8 bases in the middle. CDR1 SGHKS and CDR2 YYEKEE come from the germline V gene (reference sequence). This CDR3 has 12 amino acids. The CDR3 region is CASSFGRDEQYF. The CDR3 nucleotides are TGTGCCAGCAGCTTCGGAAGGGACGAGCAGTACTTC.

The rearrangement uses TRBV7-9 and TRBJ1-5, with D uncertain. This CDR3 region has 15 residues. Germline-derived CDR1 and CDR2 are SEHNR and FQNEAQ (reference sequence). Trimming pared 1 base from V and 0 bases from J, leaving 7 bases between. In DNA, the CDR3 is TGTGCCAGCAGCTTAGGGGAGGGTAGCAATCAGCCCCAGCATTTT. This translates into CASSLGEGSNQPQHF.

The chain couples TRBV4-1 to TRBJ2-7, with D possibly being TRBD2 (7 bases). Germline loops: CDR1 MGHRA, CDR2 YSYEKL. The CDR3 contains 15 residues. V gave up 3 bases and J gave up 0 bases, with 12 bases separating them. As DNA, the CDR3 is TGCGCCAGCAGCCAGGGGGGGCTTGGCTCCTACGAGCAGTACTTC. Its translation: CASSQGGLGSYEQYF.

This chain uses TRBV29-1 with TRBJ1-2; D is undetermined. CDR1 and CDR2 (germline): SQVTM, ANQGSEA. The CDR3 is 15 residues long. V shed 2 bases and J shed 5 bases, with 18 bases lying between them. CDR3 protein: CSVEKGGRTQYGYTF. The CDR3 DNA reads as TGCAGCGTTGAAAAGGGCGGGCGTACCCAATATGGCTACACCTTC. The full variable domain, its missing parts supplied by reference TRBV29-1 and TRBJ1-2, is SAVISQKPSRDICQRGTSLTIQCQVDSQVTMMFWYRQQPGQSLTLIATANQGSEATYESGFVIDKFPISRPNLTFSTLTVSNMSPEDSSIYLCSVEKGGRTQYGYTFGSGTRLTVV.

The chain uses TRBV5-4 and TRBJ1-3; D is possibly TRBD1 (5 bases). Per germline, CDR1 SGHNT and CDR2 YYREEE (reference sequence). The CDR3 extends over 16 amino acids. With 4 bases removed from V and 2 bases from J, the gap between germline ends came to 16 bases. In DNA form, the CDR3 reads TGTGCCAGCAGCCTCTTTGGGACGGGTGCTGGAAACACCATATATTTT. It specifies CASSLFGTGAGNTIYF.

The chain uses TRBV6-1 and TRBJ1-1; D gene uncertain. CDR3 length equals 15 residues. Germline-derived CDR1 and CDR2 are MNHNS and SASEGT. The V and J ends lost 8 bases and 0 bases respectively, with 16 bases between them. The CDR3 DNA follows: TGTGCCAGCCCCCCTTATCGGGTGATGAACACTGAAGCTTTCTTT. Encoded protein: CASPPYRVMNTEAFF.

This clone was seen more than once but under ten times. The J gene is TRBJ1-1, the V gene TRBV6-5; no firm D call. CDR1 MNHEY and CDR2 SVGAGI come from the germline V gene. Trimming cost V 0 bases and J 2 bases, with 13 bases left between them. The CDR3 is 16 residues long. CDR3 in amino acids: CASSYSLVRANTEAFF. CDR3 DNA: TGTGCCAGCAGTTACTCTCTGGTGCGGGCTAACACTGAAGCTTTCTTT.

This clone appeared a single time. V usage is TRBV28 and J usage is TRBJ2-5; 7 nucleotides align to TRBD1. Germline V gene sequence: CDR1 MDHEN, CDR2 SYDVKM. Germline trimming cut 2 bases from V and 3 bases from J; bases unmatched to any gene: 12. This CDR3 is built from 17 residues. This CDR3 reads CASSLHPSTGLKETQYF. In DNA form, the CDR3 reads TGTGCCAGCAGTTTACACCCATCGACAGGGTTAAAAGAGACCCAGTACTTC. The full variable domain, its missing parts supplied by reference TRBV28 and TRBJ2-5, is DVKVTQSSRYLVKRTGEKVFLECVQDMDHENMFWYRQDPGLGLRLIYFSYDVKMKEKGDIPEGYSVSREKKERFSLILESASTNQTSMYLCASSLHPSTGLKETQYFGPGTRLLVL.

The J gene is TRBJ2-7, the V gene TRBV5-4; D unresolved. This CDR3 region has 15 residues. V lost 3 bases to trimming and J lost 0 bases, with 13 bases between them. Germline V CDR1 and CDR2: SGHNT, YYREEE (reference sequence). The CDR3 loop is CASSSQQRVSYEQYF. The CDR3 DNA reads TGTGCCAGCAGCTCACAGCAAAGAGTCTCCTACGAGCAGTACTTC.

The V call is TRBV15, the J call TRBJ2-7, with no clear D. From germline, CDR1 is LNHNV and CDR2 YYDKDF (reference sequence). Trimming cost V 1 base and J 5 bases, with 9 bases left between them. The CDR3 is made up of 13 amino acids. Here the CDR3 reads CATSRVPSNEQYF. CDR3 sequence (DNA): TGTGCCACCAGCAGAGTTCCTAGTAACGAGCAGTACTTC.

V is TRBV29-1 and J is TRBJ2-5; D assignment may be TRBD1 or TRBD2 (5 bases each). The J call may be in error: the DNA end matches TRBJ2-7 better. Germline V gives CDR1 SQVTM, CDR2 ANQGSEA. The CDR3 is 12 amino acids. This CDR3 reads CSVGGNPYEQYF. The CDR3 bases are TGCAGCGTTGGGGGGAATCCTTACGAGCAGTACTTC.

The chain employs TRBV28 and TRBJ1-4; D gene unclear. The CDR3 is 16 residues long. Trimming removed 6 bases from V and 2 bases from J, with 16 bases in between. In germline, CDR1 is MDHEN, CDR2 SYDVKM. The chain's CDR3 is CASSRFGFGTNEKLFF. CDR3 DNA sequence: TGTGCCAGCAGCCGATTTGGTTTTGGTACTAATGAAAAACTGTTTTTT.

V is TRBV15 and J is TRBJ1-1, with D tentatively TRBD1 (5 bases). The ends were cut back, 6 bases at V and 0 bases at J, with 11 bases in the middle. Germline values: CDR1 LNHNV, CDR2 YYDKDF (reference sequence). This CDR3 region has 14 residues. The CDR3 DNA sequence: TGTGCCACCAGTCCGGGACGGATGAACACTGAAGCTTTCTTT. This gives the protein CATSPGRMNTEAFF.

This sequence joins TRBV29-1 and TRBJ1-5; the D gene is possibly TRBD1 (5 bases). CDR1 is SQVTM and CDR2 is ANQGSEA in the germline V gene. This CDR3 has 14 amino acids. Deletions cut 2 bases from V and 0 bases from J, with 8 bases between. CDR3 in DNA: TGCAGCGTTGAACGAGGGGATAGCAATCAGCCCCAGCATTTT. Its translation: CSVERGDSNQPQHF.

This clone was counted a single time. The J gene is TRBJ2-3, the V gene TRBV11-1; D is unresolved. The V and J ends lost 1 base and 5 bases respectively, with 13 bases between them. There are 15 residues in the CDR3. Germline CDR1 SGHAT, CDR2 FQDESV (reference sequence). CDR3 sequence (DNA): TGTGCCAGCAGCTTAGGGTGGAAAGATGAAGATACGCAGTATTTT. This encodes CASSLGWKDEDTQYF.

CDR3 nucleotide sequence: TGTGCCACCAGCAGAGACTCGGGTCTCGATGGCTACACCTTC. Amino acid sequence: CATSRDSGLDGYTF. The rearrangement links TRBV15 to TRBJ1-2; D call uncertain. The CDR3 has 14 amino acids. CDR1 is LNHNV, CDR2 YYDKDF, per germline (reference sequence). V was shortened by 0 bases and J by 6 bases, with 11 bases between the two germline ends. Full variable domain (outside the CDR3, taken from reference TRBV15 and TRBJ1-2): DAMVIQNPRYQVTQFGKPVTLSCSQTLNHNVMYWYQQKSSQAPKLLFHYYDKDFNNEADTPDNFQSRRPNTSFCFLDIRSPGLGDTAMYLCATSRDSGLDGYTFGSGTRLTVV.

The chain joins TRBV5-6 to TRBJ2-7; perhaps D is TRBD1 or TRBD2 (5 bases each). In germline, CDR1 is SGHDT, CDR2 YYEEEE. V lost 0 bases to trimming and J lost 5 bases, with 12 bases between them. The CDR3 has 14 residues. CDR3 in DNA: TGTGCCAGCAGCTTGGTGCTAGCAGGGCACGAGCAGTACTTC. This gives the protein CASSLVLAGHEQYF.

This rearrangement joins TRBV30 to TRBJ1-4, with D unclear. This CDR3 is 16 amino acids long. Per the germline V gene, CDR1 is GTSNPN and CDR2 is SVGIG (reference sequence). V was pared by 0 bases and J by 7 bases, with 18 bases between. The CDR3, as DNA: TGTGCCTGGAGTGTCGAGAGGCGGCTAGCCCGTGAAAAACTGTTTTTT. This codes for CAWSVERRLAREKLFF.

The V gene is TRBV19, the J gene TRBJ1-1; unclear D gene. Per germline, CDR1 LNHDA and CDR2 SQIVND (reference sequence). This CDR3 has 17 amino acids. V lost 4 bases, J lost 1 base, and 19 bases lay in between. CDR3 DNA sequence: TGTGCCAGTAGTAACCACCGGGATTCAGGACGGAACACTGAAGCTTTCTTT. Amino acid sequence: CASSNHRDSGRNTEAFF.

This sequence joins TRBV7-2 and TRBJ2-5; possible D gene TRBD2, 6 bases. Trimming shortened V by 1 base and J by 5 bases, and 8 bases separated the two germline ends. CDR1 SGHTA and CDR2 FQGNSA come from the germline V gene. This CDR3 has 13 amino acids. As DNA, the CDR3 is TGTGCCAGCAGCTTAGAGGACTATGAGACCCAGTACTTC. This sequence encodes CASSLEDYETQYF.